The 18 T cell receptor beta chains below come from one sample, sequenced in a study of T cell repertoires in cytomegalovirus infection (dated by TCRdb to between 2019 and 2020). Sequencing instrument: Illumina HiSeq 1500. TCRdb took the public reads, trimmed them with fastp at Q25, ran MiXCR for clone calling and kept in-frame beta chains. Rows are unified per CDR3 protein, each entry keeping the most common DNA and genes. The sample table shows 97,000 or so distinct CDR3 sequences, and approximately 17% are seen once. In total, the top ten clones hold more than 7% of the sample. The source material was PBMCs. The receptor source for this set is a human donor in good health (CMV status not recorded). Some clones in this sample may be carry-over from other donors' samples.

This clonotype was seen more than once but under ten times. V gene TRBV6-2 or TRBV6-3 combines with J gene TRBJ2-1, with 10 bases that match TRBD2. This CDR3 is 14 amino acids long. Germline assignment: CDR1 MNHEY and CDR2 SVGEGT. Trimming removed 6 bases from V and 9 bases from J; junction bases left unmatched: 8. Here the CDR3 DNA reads TGTGCCAGCAGCTCCCAGCGGGGGGGCGCTGAGCAGTTCTTC. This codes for CASSSQRGGAEQFF.

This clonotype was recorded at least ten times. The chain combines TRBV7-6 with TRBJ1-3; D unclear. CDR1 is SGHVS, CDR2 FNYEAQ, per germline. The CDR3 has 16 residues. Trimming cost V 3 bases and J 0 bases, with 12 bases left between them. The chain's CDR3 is CASSLTTVSSGNTIYF. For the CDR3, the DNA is TGTGCCAGCAGCTTGACGACGGTGAGCTCTGGAAACACCATATATTTT.

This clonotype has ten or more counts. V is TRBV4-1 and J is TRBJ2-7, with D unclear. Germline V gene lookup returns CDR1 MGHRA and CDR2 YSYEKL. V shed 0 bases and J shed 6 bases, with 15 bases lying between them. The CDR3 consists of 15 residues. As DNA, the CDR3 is TGCGCCAGCAGCCAAGATCTCGACCTGACCTCCGAGCAGTACTTC. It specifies CASSQDLDLTSEQYF.

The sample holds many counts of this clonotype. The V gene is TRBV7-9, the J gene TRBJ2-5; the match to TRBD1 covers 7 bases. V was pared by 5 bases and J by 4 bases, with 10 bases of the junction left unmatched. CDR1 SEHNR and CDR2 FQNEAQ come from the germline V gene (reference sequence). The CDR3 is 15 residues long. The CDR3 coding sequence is TGTGCCAGCAGCCCTCCGGGACAGCTTACAGAGACCCAGTACTTC. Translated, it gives CASSPPGQLTETQYF.

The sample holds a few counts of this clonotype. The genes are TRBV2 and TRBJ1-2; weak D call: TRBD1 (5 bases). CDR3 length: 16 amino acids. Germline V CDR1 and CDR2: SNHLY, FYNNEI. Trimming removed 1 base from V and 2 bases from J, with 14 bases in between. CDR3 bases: TGTGCCAGCAGTGAAGATCAGGGCTCGGGGAACTATGGCTACACCTTC. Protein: CASSEDQGSGNYGYTF.

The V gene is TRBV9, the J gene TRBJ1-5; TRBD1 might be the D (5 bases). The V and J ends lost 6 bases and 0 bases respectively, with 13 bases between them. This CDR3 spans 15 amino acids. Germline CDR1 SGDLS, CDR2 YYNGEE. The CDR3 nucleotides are TGTGCCAGCATCCCCGGGACCGGTAGCAATCAGCCCCAGCATTTT. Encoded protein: CASIPGTGSNQPQHF.

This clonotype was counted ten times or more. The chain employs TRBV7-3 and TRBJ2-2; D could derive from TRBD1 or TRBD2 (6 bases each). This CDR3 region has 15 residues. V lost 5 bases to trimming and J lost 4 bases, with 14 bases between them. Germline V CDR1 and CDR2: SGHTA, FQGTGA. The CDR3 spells CASSREGGPTGELFF. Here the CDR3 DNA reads TGTGCCAGCAGCCGCGAGGGGGGACCCACCGGGGAGCTGTTTTTT.

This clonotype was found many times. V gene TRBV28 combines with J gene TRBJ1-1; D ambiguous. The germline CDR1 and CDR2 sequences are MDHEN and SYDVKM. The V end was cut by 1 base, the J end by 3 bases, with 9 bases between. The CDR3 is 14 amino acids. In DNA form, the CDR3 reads TGTGCCAGCAGTTTATTGGTACGGGACACTGAAGCTTTCTTT. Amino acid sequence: CASSLLVRDTEAFF.

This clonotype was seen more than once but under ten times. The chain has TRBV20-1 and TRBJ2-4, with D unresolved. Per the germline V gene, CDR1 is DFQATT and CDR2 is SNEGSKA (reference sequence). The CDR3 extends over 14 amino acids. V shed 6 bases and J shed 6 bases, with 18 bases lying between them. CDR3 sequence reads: CSAVTSGDTNIQYF. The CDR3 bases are TGCAGTGCCGTAACTTCGGGTGATACAAACATTCAGTACTTC.

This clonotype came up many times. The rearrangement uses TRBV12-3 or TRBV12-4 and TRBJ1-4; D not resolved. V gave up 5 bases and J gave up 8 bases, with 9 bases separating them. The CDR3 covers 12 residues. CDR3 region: CASSASGEKLFF. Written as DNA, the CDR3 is TGTGCCAGCAGTGCCTCGGGGGAAAAACTGTTTTTT.

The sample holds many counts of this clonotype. CDR3 DNA sequence: TGTGCCAGCAGCAGGTCTACAGTCAGGGGTGGCAGCAATCAGCCCCAGCATTTT. Its protein product is CASSRSTVRGGSNQPQHF. The chain links TRBV11-2 to TRBJ1-5, with D possibly being TRBD1 (6 bases). The CDR3 consists of 18 residues. V lost 5 bases, J lost 1 base, and 21 bases lay in between. From germline, CDR1 is SGHAT and CDR2 FQNNGV.

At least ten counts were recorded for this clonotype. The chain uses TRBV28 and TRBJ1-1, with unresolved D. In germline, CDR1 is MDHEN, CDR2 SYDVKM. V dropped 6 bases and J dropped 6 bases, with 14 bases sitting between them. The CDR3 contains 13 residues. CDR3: CASSPSNPAEAFF. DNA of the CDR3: TGTGCCAGCAGCCCGAGTAATCCGGCTGAAGCTTTCTTT. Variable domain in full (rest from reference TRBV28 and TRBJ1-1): DVKVTQSSRYLVKRTGEKVFLECVQDMDHENMFWYRQDPGLGLRLIYFSYDVKMKEKGDIPEGYSVSREKKERFSLILESASTNQTSMYLCASSPSNPAEAFFGQGTRLTVV.

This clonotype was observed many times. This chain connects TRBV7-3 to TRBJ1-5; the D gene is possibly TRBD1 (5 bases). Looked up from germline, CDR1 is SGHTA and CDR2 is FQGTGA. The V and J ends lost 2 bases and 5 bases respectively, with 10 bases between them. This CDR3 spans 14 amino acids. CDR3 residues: CASSLRGTDQPQHF. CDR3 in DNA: TGTGCCAGCAGCTTACGCGGGACGGATCAGCCCCAGCATTTT.

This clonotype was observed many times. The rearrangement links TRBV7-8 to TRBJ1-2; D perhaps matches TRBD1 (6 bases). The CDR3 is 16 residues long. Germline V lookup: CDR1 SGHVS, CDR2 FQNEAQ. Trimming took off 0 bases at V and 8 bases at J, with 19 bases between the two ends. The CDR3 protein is CASSLAVGATFRGYTF. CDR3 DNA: TGTGCCAGCAGCTTAGCAGTGGGGGCCACTTTTCGGGGCTACACCTTC.

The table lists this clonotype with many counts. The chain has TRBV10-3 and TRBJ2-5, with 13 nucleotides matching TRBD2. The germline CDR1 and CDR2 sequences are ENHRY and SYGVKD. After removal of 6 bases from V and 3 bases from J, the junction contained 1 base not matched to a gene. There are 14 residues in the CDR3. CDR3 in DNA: TGTGCCATCAGGGGGACTAGCGGGGAAGAGACCCAGTACTTC. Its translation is CAIRGTSGEETQYF.

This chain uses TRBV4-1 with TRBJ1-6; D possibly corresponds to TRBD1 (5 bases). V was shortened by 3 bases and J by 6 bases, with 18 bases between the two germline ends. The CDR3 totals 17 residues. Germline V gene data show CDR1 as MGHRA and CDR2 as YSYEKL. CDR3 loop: CASSQTRTRGLNSPLHF. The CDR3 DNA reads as TGCGCCAGCAGCCAGACACGGACACGGGGACTTAATTCACCCCTCCACTTT.

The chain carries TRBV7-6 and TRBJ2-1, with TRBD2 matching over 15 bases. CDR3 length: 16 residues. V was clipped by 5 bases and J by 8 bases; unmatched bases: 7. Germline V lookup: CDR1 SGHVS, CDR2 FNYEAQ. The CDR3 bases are TGTGCCAGCAGCCCCTTGGGACTAGCGGGGGGTGATGAGCAGTTCTTC. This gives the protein CASSPLGLAGGDEQFF.

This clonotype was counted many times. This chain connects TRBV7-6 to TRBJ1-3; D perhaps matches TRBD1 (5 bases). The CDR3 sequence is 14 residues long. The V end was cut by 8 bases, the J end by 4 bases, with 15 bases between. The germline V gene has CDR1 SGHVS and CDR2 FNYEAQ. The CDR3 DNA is TGTGCCAGCTCCTCGCGGGGGTCCGGAAACACCATATATTTT. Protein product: CASSSRGSGNTIYF.